The next 26 T cell receptor beta chains were all read from a single sample in a study of cytomegalovirus exposure and HLA in healthy donors (dated by TCRdb to about 2017). Library generation was performed with the immunoSEQ multiplex PCR assay. TCRdb took this table from immuneACCESS and kept in-frame rearrangements with V and J called. Such tables lack part of the clones; where checked against another copy, unresolved V genes explain under half of the gap, and the rest is unexplained. This sample holds a few hundred thousand clones; about nine tenths were observed only once. About 0.8% of the sample is taken by the ten largest. Source material: PBMCs. Receptor source: a woman aged 18 to 35 in good health and CMV-seronegative.

This clone was seen more than once but under ten times. The chain has TRBV14 and TRBJ1-3; D is perhaps TRBD1 (6 bases). The V end lost 4 bases, the J end lost 0 bases, and 10 bases lay between the germline ends. The CDR3 runs 15 residues. Germline CDR1 is SGHDN and CDR2 is FVKESK. The CDR3 DNA is TGTGCCAGCAGCCTCCTGGACAGCTCTGGAAACACCATATATTTT. It is translated as CASSLLDSSGNTIYF.

This clone came up a few times. V is TRBV5-5 and J is TRBJ1-4; 7 bases agree with TRBD1. Trimming took 0 bases from V and 6 from J; bases not matched to a gene: 2. Germline assignment: CDR1 SGHKS and CDR2 YYEKEE (reference sequence). The CDR3 length is 14 residues. CDR3 sequence reads: CASSLEGADEKLFF. DNA for the CDR3: TGTGCCAGCAGCTTGGAGGGGGCGGATGAAAAACTGTTTTTT.

The rearrangement uses TRBV30 and TRBJ2-1; TRBD2 aligns across 11 bases. The junction had 13 bases not matched to a gene; V was cut back by 5 bases and J by 7 bases. CDR3 size: 16 residues. The germline V gene encodes CDR1 GTSNPN and CDR2 SVGIG (reference sequence). In nucleotides, the CDR3 is TGTGCCTGGTATGCTGGACTAGCGGGCAGAACTAATGAGCAGTTCTTC. As protein: CAWYAGLAGRTNEQFF.

This sequence joins TRBV4-2 and TRBJ1-4; TRBD1 matches at 8 bases. The CDR3 is 15 residues long. V shed 0 bases and J 5 bases; nucleotides not matched to a gene: 2. CDR1 and CDR2 (germline): LGHNA, YNFKEQ. This CDR3 reads CASSQEDRGNEKLFF. The CDR3 DNA follows: TGTGCCAGCAGCCAAGAAGACAGGGGAAATGAAAAACTGTTTTTT.

The V gene is TRBV7-9, the J gene TRBJ2-7; tentative D call: TRBD2 (5 bases). Trimming took 5 bases from V and 0 from J, leaving 14 bases between them. CDR1 is SEHNR and CDR2 is FQNEAQ in the germline V gene (reference sequence). This CDR3 contains 15 residues. The chain's CDR3 is CASSPPTGSSYEQYF. The CDR3 coding sequence is TGTGCCAGCAGCCCCCCCACGGGGAGCTCCTACGAGCAGTACTTC.

In its sample, this clone was seen a few times. In DNA form, the CDR3 reads TGTGCCAGCAGTGAAGTCGGTATTGCCGGGGAGCTGTTTTTT. Amino acids: CASSEVGIAGELFF. The genes are TRBV2 and TRBJ2-2; D gene unclear. The CDR3 is 14 residues long. The germline V and J ends were trimmed by 1 base and 6 bases, with 9 bases remaining between them. CDR1 and CDR2 (germline): SNHLY, FYNNEI.

The CDR3 reads CASSSIVVGGIYNEQFF. CDR3 nucleotide sequence: TGTGCCAGCAGCTCTATCGTGGTTGGCGGGATTTACAATGAGCAGTTCTTC. The rearrangement links TRBV7-9 to TRBJ2-1; possibly TRBD2 for D (6 bases). Per the germline V gene, CDR1 is SEHNR and CDR2 is FQNEAQ (reference sequence). This CDR3 spans 17 amino acids. Trimming removed 4 bases from V and 4 bases from J, with 20 bases in between.

The chain links TRBV6-5 to TRBJ2-5, with 10 bases lining up with TRBD2. This CDR3 has 15 amino acids. Germline V lookup: CDR1 MNHEY, CDR2 SVGAGI. V was clipped by 4 bases and J by 5 bases; unmatched bases: 7. As DNA, the CDR3 is TGTGCCAGCAGTTCACAGCGGGGGGGCCGGGAGACCCAGTACTTC. Translated: CASSSQRGGRETQYF.

The chain is built from TRBV27 and TRBJ2-5, with TRBD1 identical over 12 bases. CDR3 size: 16 residues. Germline CDR1 and CDR2: MNHEY and SMNVEV (reference sequence). V shed 1 base and J 4 bases; nucleotides not matched to a gene: 4. The CDR3 protein is CASSLWGQGAGETQYF. As DNA, the CDR3 is TGTGCCAGCAGTTTATGGGGACAGGGGGCTGGAGAGACCCAGTACTTC.

The genes are TRBV6-5 and TRBJ2-7; possibly TRBD1 for D (6 bases). V was pared by 6 bases and J by 5 bases, with 17 bases between. This CDR3 contains 14 residues. Germline V gene sequence: CDR1 MNHEY, CDR2 SVGAGI. In DNA, the CDR3 is TGTGCCAGCAGCCTCCCCGGGACAAAACACGAGCAGTACTTC. Residues: CASSLPGTKHEQYF.

The V and J genes are TRBV7-9 and TRBJ2-1, with 7 bases fitting TRBD1. Germline V lookup: CDR1 SEHNR, CDR2 FQNEAQ (reference sequence). CDR3 length: 14 residues. The ends lost 3 bases at V and 5 bases at J; junction bases unmatched: 4. DNA for the CDR3: TGTGCCAGCAGCTTTGAGGGGGCCCACAATGAGCAGTTCTTC. It specifies CASSFEGAHNEQFF.

This chain uses TRBV5-1 with TRBJ2-3; 7 nucleotides line up with TRBD2. Per the germline V gene, CDR1 is SGHRS and CDR2 is YFSETQ. The CDR3 length is 17 residues. V dropped 4 bases and J dropped 4; count of bases not matched to a gene: 15. Here the CDR3 reads CASSRKPAAGDADTQYF. CDR3 coding DNA: TGCGCCAGCAGCAGAAAACCTGCGGCGGGAGATGCAGATACGCAGTATTTT.

The chain uses TRBV28 and TRBJ1-4; D gene unclear. Germline V CDR1 and CDR2: MDHEN, SYDVKM. This CDR3 region has 14 residues. Between the trimmed V and J ends, which lost 3 bases and 7 bases, there was a span of 12 bases. The CDR3 protein is CASSLYGSGEKLFF. DNA for the CDR3: TGTGCCAGCAGTTTGTATGGGTCAGGTGAAAAACTGTTTTTT.

The gene calls are TRBV6-5 and TRBJ1-3, with D possibly matching TRBD1 (5 bases). V lost 4 bases and J lost 0, with 13 bases in between. This CDR3 region has 16 residues. Germline CDR1 MNHEY, CDR2 SVGAGI. The CDR3 loop is CASSFSTAASGNTIYF. The CDR3 DNA is TGTGCCAGCAGTTTCTCGACAGCAGCCTCTGGAAACACCATATATTTT.

This clone has a handful of counts. The chain couples TRBV25-1 to TRBJ1-1; TRBD1 is a possible D gene (5 bases). The CDR3 has 13 amino acids. The ends were cut back, 6 bases at V and 1 base at J, with 9 bases in the middle. Germline CDR1 and CDR2: MGHDK and SYGVNS. CDR3 loop: CASRDIPNTEAFF. CDR3 bases: TGTGCCAGCAGGGACATTCCGAACACTGAAGCTTTCTTT.

V and J are TRBV5-3 and TRBJ1-1; D perhaps matches TRBD1 (6 bases). TRBV5-3 is an open reading frame, and its role is uncertain. The germline V and J ends were trimmed by 8 bases and 1 base, with 9 bases remaining between them. The CDR3 length is 12 residues. The CDR3 coding sequence is TGTGCCAGCAGGGGCAGGAACACTGAAGCTTTCTTT. This encodes CASRGRNTEAFF.

The V and J genes are TRBV5-1 and TRBJ2-7; D perhaps matches TRBD2 (6 bases). Trimming cost V 4 bases and J 3 bases, with 17 bases left between them. CDR1 SGHRS and CDR2 YFSETQ come from the germline V gene. The CDR3 extends over 15 amino acids. The CDR3 sequence is CASSVAPGGNYEQYF. The CDR3 nucleotides are TGCGCCAGCAGCGTGGCCCCCGGGGGTAACTACGAGCAGTACTTC.

The chain uses TRBV18 and TRBJ2-5; 13 nucleotides agree with TRBD2. After removal of 6 bases from V and 5 bases from J, the junction contained 6 bases not matched to a gene. This CDR3 is built from 15 residues. Germline assignment: CDR1 KGHSH and CDR2 LQKENI. CDR3 DNA: TGTGCCAGCTCCCCGGGACTAGCGGGGATGGAGACCCAGTACTTC. The encoded protein is CASSPGLAGMETQYF.

In this sample, this clone turned up once. The CDR3 DNA is TGTGCCAGCAGCTATATGGCGGAAGACCCGTACGAGACCCAGTACTTC. This codes for CASSYMAEDPYETQYF. The rearrangement links TRBV7-9 to TRBJ2-5, with D unresolved. CDR1 SEHNR and CDR2 FQNEAQ come from the germline V gene (reference sequence). V was trimmed by 4 bases and J by 5 bases, leaving 20 bases between them. There are 16 residues in the CDR3.

The genes are TRBV29-1 and TRBJ2-1, with a possible D match to TRBD1 (6 bases). The CDR3 runs 11 residues. Germline V gene lookup returns CDR1 SQVTM and CDR2 ANQGSEA. Trimming stripped 6 bases from V and 8 bases from J, with 11 bases between. Here the CDR3 reads CSVSQGHEQFF. The CDR3 DNA reads as TGCAGCGTGTCACAGGGCCATGAGCAGTTCTTC.

The chain recombines TRBV2 with TRBJ2-5, with D tentatively TRBD2 (5 bases). From germline, CDR1 is SNHLY and CDR2 FYNNEI. V lost 3 bases and J lost 9, with 5 bases in between. The CDR3 contains 10 residues. CDR3 DNA sequence: TGTGCCAGCAGTGAGAGGGCCCAGTACTTC. Its protein is CASSERAQYF.

This rearrangement joins TRBV15 to TRBJ1-2; 11 bases are a match to TRBD1. The CDR3 has 15 residues. In germline, CDR1 is LNHNV, CDR2 YYDKDF (reference sequence). V lost 2 bases and J lost 5; bases outside the gene matches: 4. For the CDR3, the DNA is TGTGCCACCAGCAGACGGGACAGGGGGAGGTATGGCTACACCTTC. Its translation: CATSRRDRGRYGYTF.

The chain recombines TRBV25-1 with TRBJ1-2; D not certain. Germline assignment: CDR1 MGHDK and CDR2 SYGVNS. V dropped 8 bases and J dropped 8 bases, with 15 bases sitting between them. There are 12 residues in the CDR3. CDR3 nucleotide sequence: TGTGCCAGCGAACCGAGGGTTTTAGGCTACACCTTC. Protein product: CASEPRVLGYTF.

The V call is TRBV27, the J call TRBJ2-5, with 14 bases identical to TRBD2. Germline V CDR1 and CDR2: MNHEY, SMNVEV (reference sequence). Trimming cost V 6 bases and J 4 bases; bases outside gene matches: 4. The CDR3 spans 15 residues. The CDR3 sequence: CASSQGLAGGETQYF. The CDR3 region has the DNA TGTGCCAGCAGCCAAGGACTAGCGGGAGGAGAGACCCAGTACTTC.

This clone was recorded a few times. This chain links TRBV28 with TRBJ2-7; 7 nucleotides match TRBD1. There are 14 residues in the CDR3. Per germline, CDR1 MDHEN and CDR2 SYDVKM. V shed 2 bases and J 2 bases; nucleotides not matched to a gene: 3. The CDR3 protein is CASSLGTGAYEQYF. DNA of the CDR3: TGTGCCAGCAGTTTAGGAACAGGGGCCTACGAGCAGTACTTC.

This chain connects TRBV29-1 to TRBJ2-1; 9 bases match TRBD2. This CDR3 contains 17 residues. With 4 bases clipped from V and 0 bases from J, the junction kept 10 bases outside the gene matches. Germline V lookup: CDR1 SQVTM, CDR2 ANQGSEA. CDR3 DNA sequence: TGCAGCGTTGTCGGCGGGGGGGCTAGCTTCTCCTACAATGAGCAGTTCTTC. This encodes CSVVGGGASFSYNEQFF.